Shown below are 10 T cell receptor beta chains from a single sample sequenced in a study of T cell clonotyping in hematopoietic cell transplantation. Time point of the sample: recipient sample about 28 days before transplant, after cytoreduction. Assay used: immunoSEQ multiplex PCR; TCRdb lists only in-frame clones, some missing. The top ten clones hold 33% of a sample with approximately 9,100 clones, around 85% of them seen once. Sequencing used peripheral blood mononuclear cells, obtained before stem cell transplant. These receptors all come from a man aged 55 to 70 with acute myeloid leukemia. Some clones in this sample may be carry-over from other donors' samples.

This clone was found a few times. CDR3 bases: TGTGCCAGCAGCTTAGTGGGGAACACCGGGGAGCTGTTTTTT. It codes for CASSLVGNTGELFF. The chain has TRBV7-3 and TRBJ2-2; no firm D call. Trimming removed 2 bases at V and 1 base at J, with 5 bases between. The CDR3 length is 14 residues. Germline-derived CDR1 and CDR2 are SGHTA and FQGTGA.

The V call is TRBV19, the J call TRBJ1-1; 9 positions agree with TRBD1. Germline loops: CDR1 LNHDA, CDR2 SQIVND (reference sequence). The CDR3 totals 13 residues. V gave up 11 bases and J gave up 1 base; unmatched junction bases: 5. The CDR3: CAARQGGNTEAFF. The CDR3 DNA is TGTGCCGCGCGACAGGGGGGGAACACTGAAGCTTTCTTT.

This chain connects TRBV5-1 to TRBJ2-5; 8 bases match TRBD1. Losses at the gene ends were 3 bases for V and 3 bases for J; bases not matched to a gene: 4. The CDR3 extends over 14 amino acids. The V gene's germline CDR1 is SGHRS and CDR2 YFSETQ. CDR3 DNA sequence: TGCGCCAGCAGCTCCCTGACAGGGGAAGAGACCCAGTACTTC. Its translation is CASSSLTGEETQYF. Drawing the rest from reference TRBV5-1 and TRBJ2-5, the complete variable domain is KAGVTQTPRYLIKTRGQQVTLSCSPISGHRSVSWYQQTPGQGLQFLFEYFSETQRNKGNFPGRFSGRQFSNSRSEMNVSTLELGDSALYLCASSSLTGEETQYFGPGTRLLVL.

This clone showed up just once. The genes are TRBV29-1 and TRBJ1-2; possible D gene TRBD1, 5 bases. Trimming left V 4 bases short and J 4 bases short, with 13 bases between. Germline loops: CDR1 SQVTM, CDR2 ANQGSEA. This CDR3 contains 13 residues. CDR3 amino acids: CSVAVGAGYGYTF. The CDR3 coding sequence is TGCAGCGTTGCGGTCGGGGCGGGCTATGGCTACACCTTC.

The J gene is TRBJ2-7, the V gene TRBV11-2; 10 positions agree with TRBD1. This CDR3 has 15 residues. V shed 6 bases and J 3 bases; nucleotides not matched to a gene: 8. Looked up from germline, CDR1 is SGHAT and CDR2 is FQNNGV. The CDR3 DNA is TGTGCCAGCAGTCGCCCCCGGGACAGGGGCTACGAGCAGTACTTC. This encodes CASSRPRDRGYEQYF. Full variable domain (missing parts from reference TRBV11-2 and TRBJ2-7): EAGVAQSPRYKIIEKRQSVAFWCNPISGHATLYWYQQILGQGPKLLIQFQNNGVVDDSQLPKDRFSAERLKGVDSTLKIQPAKLEDSAVYLCASSRPRDRGYEQYFGPGTRLTVT.

This clone has only one observation. V gene TRBV28 combines with J gene TRBJ1-2; D is undetermined. V was cut by 2 bases and J by 4 bases, with 8 bases left in between. Germline CDR1 is MDHEN and CDR2 is SYDVKM. CDR3 size: 13 residues. CDR3 protein: CASSLGRPYGYTF. The CDR3, as DNA: TGTGCCAGCAGTTTAGGCAGACCCTATGGCTACACCTTC.

The gene calls are TRBV5-1 and TRBJ1-2, with 7 bases that match TRBD1. The CDR3 covers 13 residues. Germline loops: CDR1 SGHRS, CDR2 YFSETQ. Losses at the gene ends were 8 bases for V and 0 bases for J; bases not matched to a gene: 4. The CDR3, as DNA: TGCGCCAGTCGACAGGGCTCTAACTATGGCTACACCTTC. It translates to CASRQGSNYGYTF.

In this sample, this clone turned up a few times. The chain combines TRBV30 with TRBJ1-2; D is possibly TRBD1 (6 bases). CDR1 and CDR2 (germline): GTSNPN, SVGIG (reference sequence). This CDR3 spans 14 amino acids. Trimming cost V 5 bases and J 7 bases, with 20 bases left between them. CDR3 sequence (DNA): TGTGCCTGGGGGGGCCGGGGTTGGAGTGGTGGCTACACCTTC. This gives the protein CAWGGRGWSGGYTF.

V is TRBV5-1 and J is TRBJ2-1; 8 positions agree with TRBD1. V dropped 4 bases and J dropped 6; count of bases not matched to a gene: 3. The CDR3 extends over 13 amino acids. Germline CDR1 is SGHRS and CDR2 is YFSETQ. CDR3 residues: CASSMDRANEQFF. CDR3 sequence (DNA): TGCGCCAGCAGCATGGACAGGGCCAATGAGCAGTTCTTC.

This chain joins TRBV9 and TRBJ2-2, with 8 bases identical to TRBD2. Germline V gives CDR1 SGDLS, CDR2 YYNGEE. V gave up 0 bases and J gave up 4 bases; unmatched junction bases: 5. CDR3 length equals 16 residues. The chain's CDR3 is CASSVAPTSVTGELFF. The CDR3, as DNA: TGTGCCAGCAGCGTAGCCCCGACTAGCGTCACCGGGGAGCTGTTTTTT.